The 19 T cell receptor beta chains given below trace back to one sample, sequenced in a study of T cells in Graves' hyperthyroidism and ophthalmopathy. Researchers took RNA transcripts and amplified the TCR beta CDR3 regions from them. HTBI primers were used for first-round RT-PCR of the TCR CDR3. TCRdb re-called the multiplex PCR reads with MiXCR, one entry per CDR3 protein. The sample consists of around 610,000 distinct CDR3 sequences, under 15% of them appearing once. The specimen sequenced was blood. These receptors were obtained from a woman between 40 and 50 years old with Graves' ophthalmopathy.

About this clonotype itself: Given a much more abundant clone one base away, this may be a read error. The V and J genes are TRBV7-6 and TRBJ1-5; TRBD1 aligns across 9 bases. CDR1 and CDR2 (germline): SGHVS, FNYEAQ. The CDR3 totals 20 residues. The CDR3 protein is CASSLGGVLRDRDSNHPQHF. The CDR3 nucleotides read TGTGCCAGCAGCTTAGGTGGAGTTCTACGGGACAGGGATAGCAATCATCCCCAGCATTTT.

This clonotype came up a few times. This chain uses TRBV20-1 with TRBJ2-5; D remains unclear. The V end was cut by 1 base, the J end by 1 base, with 7 bases between. The CDR3 sequence is 13 residues long. Germline CDR1 is DFQATT and CDR2 is SNEGSKA (reference sequence). The CDR3 reads CSARGSPQETQYF. The CDR3 nucleotides are TGCAGTGCTAGAGGGTCCCCCCAAGAGACCCAGTACTTC.

This chain connects TRBV6-5 to TRBJ2-7; 10 bases line up with TRBD2. CDR3 length equals 17 residues. In germline, CDR1 is MNHEY, CDR2 SVGAGI. V gave up 2 bases and J gave up 3 bases; unmatched junction bases: 10. CDR3 DNA sequence: TGTGCCAGCAGTTACACCCTTCTAGCGGGAGAAGGCTACGAGCAGTACTTC. Its translation is CASSYTLLAGEGYEQYF.

This clonotype appeared a few times. The rearrangement uses TRBV20-1 and TRBJ2-7; D call uncertain. Looked up from germline, CDR1 is DFQATT and CDR2 is SNEGSKA (reference sequence). The CDR3 runs to 13 residues. CDR3 DNA sequence: TGCACTGGTGCGGCAGCCGCTTCCTACGAGCAGTACTTC. Translating it yields CTGAAAASYEQYF.

This clonotype was recorded a few times. The V and J genes are TRBV19 and TRBJ1-1; D is undetermined. The CDR3 runs to 13 residues. The V end lost 11 bases, the J end lost 3 bases, and 16 bases lay between the germline ends. Germline CDR1 reads LNHDA; CDR2 reads SQIVND (reference sequence). The DNA of the CDR3 is TGTGCCTCTCGGGTCCCAAGGGACACTGAAGCTTTCTTT. As protein: CASRVPRDTEAFF.

This clonotype appeared a few times. In DNA form, the CDR3 reads TGCGCCAGCAGCCAAAAACTGAGTTTCGATGGCTACACCTTC. Encoded protein: CASSQKLSFDGYTF. V and J are TRBV5-1 and TRBJ1-2, with D uncertain. This CDR3 spans 14 amino acids. The germline gives CDR1 SGHRS, CDR2 YFSETQ. V lost 4 bases and J 6 bases, leaving 16 bases between the germline ends.

This clonotype was found many times. The chain uses TRBV28 and TRBJ2-5, with 10 bases identical to TRBD2. CDR3 size: 16 residues. Losses at the gene ends were 7 bases for V and 5 bases for J; bases not matched to a gene: 13. Per the germline V gene, CDR1 is MDHEN and CDR2 is SYDVKM. CDR3 in amino acids: CASKGLAGVGAETQYF. The CDR3 DNA reads as TGTGCCAGCAAGGGGCTAGCGGGAGTCGGGGCGGAGACCCAGTACTTC.

This clonotype was seen at least ten times. V is TRBV12-3 or TRBV12-4 and J is TRBJ2-7, with a possible D match to TRBD2 (5 bases). The V end lost 3 bases, the J end lost 0 bases, and 6 bases lay between the germline ends. The CDR3 runs 13 residues. The CDR3 is CASSLGSSYEQYF. In DNA form, the CDR3 reads TGTGCCAGCAGTTTGGGGAGCTCCTACGAGCAGTACTTC.

The sample holds many counts of this clonotype. The rearrangement uses TRBV5-6 and TRBJ1-2; D is possibly TRBD1 (5 bases). The CDR3 sequence is 12 residues long. V was pared by 0 bases and J by 8 bases, with 8 bases between. Germline assignment: CDR1 SGHDT and CDR2 YYEEEE. CDR3 region: CASSLDWGGYTF. The CDR3 region has the DNA TGTGCCAGCAGCTTGGATTGGGGCGGCTACACCTTC.

This clonotype was observed at least ten times. The chain has TRBV6-5 and TRBJ1-5, with 8 bases matching TRBD1. Germline V gene data show CDR1 as MNHEY and CDR2 as SVGAGI. V shed 6 bases, J shed 3 bases, and the junction held 7 bases outside the gene matches. The CDR3 is 15 residues long. Here the CDR3 DNA reads TGTGCCAGCAGCCTGGGACAGGTACCCAATCAGCCCCAGCATTTT. It translates to CASSLGQVPNQPQHF.

This clonotype was seen ten or more times. This chain connects TRBV15 to TRBJ2-2; D is perhaps TRBD2 (6 bases). V lost 9 bases and J 1 base, leaving 12 bases between the germline ends. The CDR3 is 14 residues long. In germline, CDR1 is LNHNV, CDR2 YYDKDF (reference sequence). The CDR3 here is CATAGQGNTGELFF. The CDR3, as DNA: TGTGCCACGGCGGGGCAAGGGAACACCGGGGAGCTGTTTTTT.

The genes are TRBV19 and TRBJ1-5; the D is unclear. This CDR3 contains 14 residues. CDR1 and CDR2 from the germline V gene are LNHDA and SQIVND (reference sequence). Trimming left V 3 bases short and J 7 bases short, with 13 bases between. Here the CDR3 reads CASSIDTFGQPQHF. In DNA form, the CDR3 reads TGTGCCAGTAGTATCGACACCTTCGGCCAGCCCCAGCATTTT.

The rearrangement uses TRBV27 and TRBJ1-3; a possible D gene is TRBD1 (6 bases). V was shortened by 6 bases and J by 0 bases, with 9 bases between the two germline ends. CDR3 size: 14 residues. Germline V CDR1 and CDR2: MNHEY, SMNVEV (reference sequence). CDR3 DNA: TGTGCCAGCAGGACAGGACCCTCTGGAAACACCATATATTTT. As protein: CASRTGPSGNTIYF.

This clonotype was picked up many times. This rearrangement joins TRBV6-7 to TRBJ2-5; 7 nucleotides agree with TRBD2. TRBV6-7 is recorded as an ORF, its role being uncertain. This CDR3 region has 14 residues. V lost 7 bases to trimming and J lost 3 bases; unmatched junction nucleotides: 8. The CDR3 DNA reads as TGTGCCAGCACGGCGGGGAGGGCCGAAGAGACCCAGTACTTC. This gives the protein CASTAGRAEETQYF.

There are a few counts of this clonotype. The CDR3 DNA is TGTGCCAGCTCACCACAGCGCGGGGAGAGGGGGGCTTACGAGCAGTACTTC. It encodes CASSPQRGERGAYEQYF. The chain combines TRBV18 with TRBJ2-7; D may be TRBD1 or TRBD2 (6 bases each). The CDR3 runs 17 residues. In germline, CDR1 is KGHSH, CDR2 LQKENI. Trimming took 1 base from V and 4 from J, leaving 20 bases between them. Filled out from reference TRBV18 and TRBJ2-7, the complete variable domain reads NAGVMQNPRHLVRRRGQEARLRCSPMKGHSHVYWYRQLPEEGLKFMVYLQKENIIDESGMPKERFSAEFPKEGPSILRIQQVVRGDSAAYFCASSPQRGERGAYEQYFGPGTRLTVT.

This clonotype appeared many times. The chain carries TRBV27 and TRBJ1-1; D is unclear. The length of the CDR3 is 13 residues. Trimming cost V 5 bases and J 7 bases, with 14 bases left between them. The germline V gene has CDR1 MNHEY and CDR2 SMNVEV (reference sequence). The CDR3 bases are TGTGCCAGCAGTCCAATAAACACGGGTGAAGCTTTCTTT. Protein sequence: CASSPINTGEAFF.

This clonotype has at least ten counts. This sequence joins TRBV6-2 or TRBV6-3 and TRBJ2-7; 11 bases are a match to TRBD2. This CDR3 spans 13 amino acids. CDR1 is MNHEY, CDR2 SVGEGT, per germline. Trimming at V came to 10 bases and at J to 6 bases, leaving 8 bases not matched to a gene. The CDR3 region is CATCLAGGIEQYF. The DNA for the CDR3 is TGTGCCACCTGTCTAGCGGGAGGAATCGAGCAGTACTTC.

The V and J genes are TRBV12-3 or TRBV12-4 and TRBJ2-7; D not resolved. V was trimmed by 3 bases and J by 0 bases, leaving 9 bases between them. CDR3 size: 14 residues. The CDR3 protein is CASSFARSSYEQYF. CDR3 coding DNA: TGTGCCAGCAGTTTTGCCAGGAGCTCCTACGAGCAGTACTTC.

This clonotype was recorded many times. This rearrangement joins TRBV24-1 to TRBJ2-6, with TRBD1 identical over 7 bases. Germline CDR1 and CDR2: KGHDR and SFDVKD. V lost 1 base to trimming and J lost 2 bases; unmatched junction nucleotides: 13. The CDR3 is made up of 20 amino acids. In DNA form, the CDR3 reads TGTGCCACCAGTGATTTACCTTGGACAGGAAAGCCAGCTGGGGCCAACGTCCTGACTTTC. It yields the protein CATSDLPWTGKPAGANVLTF.